These T cell receptor beta chains were read from a single sample in a study of blood T cell repertoires in COVID-19. TCRdb keeps only in-frame clones here, not all; method: immunoSEQ multiplex PCR. The table has 28,000 or so clones, roughly 88% seen once. Sequenced: peripheral blood. These receptors came from a man in his fifties or sixties with COVID-19, enrolled during active disease. The CDR3 runs from the conserved cysteine through the conserved F or W. Each record gives: clone size, D gene, V gene, J gene, CDR3 length, CDR3 DNA, CDR3 protein. The D gene is left open where the match is weak. Size tells how often a clone was seen (once, few, many) or the class of an expanded clone, and some rows leave it out.

.	.	TRBV6-1	TRBJ1-2	15	TGTGCCAGCAGTGAAGTGTGGACACCGCCCTATGGCTACACCTTC	CASSEVWTPPYGYTF
few	TRBD2	TRBV29-1	TRBJ2-5	16	TGCAGCGCCAGCGGACTAGCGGGAGTGGTGGCAGAGACCCAGTACTTC	CSASGLAGVVAETQYF
few	.	TRBV5-4	TRBJ2-1	16	TGTGCCAGCAGCTCCGCGCCGGGGGGCAGGGAGAATGAGCAGTTCTTC	CASSSAPGGRENEQFF
.	TRBD1	TRBV11-2	TRBJ1-5	16	TGTGCCAGCAGCTGGGGCCGGGGACAGGGCAATCAGCCCCAGCATTTT	CASSWGRGQGNQPQHF
.	.	TRBV19	TRBJ2-2	15	TGTGCCAGTAAGAGCATAGTGGAGGGTGCCGGGGAGCTGTTTTTT	CASKSIVEGAGELFF
.	.	TRBV6-5	TRBJ1-3	15	TGTGCCAGCACTCGGAATCGAGGGAGTCTGGGAACCATATATTTT	CASTRNRGSLGTIYF
.	.	TRBV5-1	TRBJ1-1	14	TGCGCCAGCAGCTTGGCACGACAGGCAAATGAAGCTTTCTTT	CASSLARQANEAFF
.	.	TRBV9	TRBJ1-1	13	TGTGCCAGCAGCGTAGGAGGGTATACTGAAGCTTTCTTT	CASSVGGYTEAFF
.	TRBD1	TRBV9	TRBJ1-5	14	TGTGCCAGCAGCCCCGGGACAGGGGGTCAGCCCCAGCATTTT	CASSPGTGGQPQHF
.	.	TRBV29-1	TRBJ1-2	15	TGCAGCGTTGAAGCCATTCAGGGCCGAGGCTATGGCTACACCTTC	CSVEAIQGRGYGYTF
.	.	TRBV19	TRBJ1-1	13	TGTGCCAGTAGCCCAACCGCGTCGACTGAAGCTTTCTTT	CASSPTASTEAFF
.	.	TRBV4-2	TRBJ2-1	11	TGTGCCAGCAGCCCAGGGGCGGAGCAGTTCTTC	CASSPGAEQFF
.	TRBD2	TRBV7-6	TRBJ2-3	16	TGTGCCAGCAGCTTAGGGAGCGGGATGGGGACAGATACGCAGTATTTT	CASSLGSGMGTDTQYF
.	.	TRBV28	TRBJ2-7	12	TGTGCCAGCAGTTCGACTCTCTACGAGCAGTACTTC	CASSSTLYEQYF
.	.	TRBV28	TRBJ2-5	14	TGTGCCAGCAGTTTGGGCATGTACCAAGAGACCCAGTACTTC	CASSLGMYQETQYF
.	TRBD1	TRBV19	TRBJ1-3	17	TGTGCCAGTAGTAAGCAAACAGGGGCTCTCTCTGGAAACACCATATATTTT	CASSKQTGALSGNTIYF
.	.	TRBV29-1	TRBJ2-1	16	TGCAGCGTCATCGAGGGGGGGCCGCGCTCCTACAATGAGCAGTTCTTC	CSVIEGGPRSYNEQFF
few	.	TRBV5-1	TRBJ2-3	16	TGCGCCAGCAGCTTGGGTAGTACTGCCATCACAGATACGCAGTATTTT	CASSLGSTAITDTQYF
.	.	TRBV18	TRBJ1-1	13	TGTGCCAGCTCACCCGTGGGGGGATTTGAAGCTTTCTTT	CASSPVGGFEAFF
.	.	TRBV29-1	TRBJ1-2	14	TGCAGCGTTGAAGTGGGGGGTAGAGGCTATGGCTACACCTTC	CSVEVGGRGYGYTF
.	TRBD2	TRBV5-6	TRBJ2-4	15	TGTGCCAGCAGGCGATGGGGGGAGGGCAAAAACATTCAGTACTTC	CASRRWGEGKNIQYF
.	.	TRBV24-1	TRBJ1-1	14	TGTGCCACCCAGAAGGAGGGGAGGGACACTGAAGCTTTCTTT	CATQKEGRDTEAFF